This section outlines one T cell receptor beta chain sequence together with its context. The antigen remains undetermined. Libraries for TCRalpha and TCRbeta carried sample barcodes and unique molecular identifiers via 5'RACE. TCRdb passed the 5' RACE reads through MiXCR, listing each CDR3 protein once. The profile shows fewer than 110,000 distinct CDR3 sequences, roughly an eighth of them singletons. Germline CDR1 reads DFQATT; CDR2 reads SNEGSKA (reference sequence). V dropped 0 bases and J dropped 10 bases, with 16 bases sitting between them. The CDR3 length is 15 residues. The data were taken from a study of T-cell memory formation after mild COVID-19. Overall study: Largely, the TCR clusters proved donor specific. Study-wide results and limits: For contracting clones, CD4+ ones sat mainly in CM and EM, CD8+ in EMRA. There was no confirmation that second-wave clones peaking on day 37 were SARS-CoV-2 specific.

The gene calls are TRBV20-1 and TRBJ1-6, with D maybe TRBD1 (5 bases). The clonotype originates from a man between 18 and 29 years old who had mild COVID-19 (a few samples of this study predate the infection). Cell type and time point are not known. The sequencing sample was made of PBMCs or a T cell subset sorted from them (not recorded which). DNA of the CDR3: TGCAGTGCTAGAGACCTGACTAACCGGGGGTCACCCCTCCACTTT. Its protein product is CSARDLTNRGSPLHF.